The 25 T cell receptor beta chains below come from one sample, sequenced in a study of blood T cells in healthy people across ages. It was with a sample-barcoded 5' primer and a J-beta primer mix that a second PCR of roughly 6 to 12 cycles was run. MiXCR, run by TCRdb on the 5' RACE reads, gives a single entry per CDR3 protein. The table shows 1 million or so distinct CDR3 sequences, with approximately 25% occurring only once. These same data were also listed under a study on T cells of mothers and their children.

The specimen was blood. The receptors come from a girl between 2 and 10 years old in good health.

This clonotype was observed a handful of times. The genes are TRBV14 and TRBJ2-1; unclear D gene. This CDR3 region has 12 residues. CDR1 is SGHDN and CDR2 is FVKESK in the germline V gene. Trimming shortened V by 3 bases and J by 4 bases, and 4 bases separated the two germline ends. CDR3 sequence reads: CASSHGYNEQFF. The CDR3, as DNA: TGTGCCAGCAGCCATGGGTACAATGAGCAGTTCTTC.

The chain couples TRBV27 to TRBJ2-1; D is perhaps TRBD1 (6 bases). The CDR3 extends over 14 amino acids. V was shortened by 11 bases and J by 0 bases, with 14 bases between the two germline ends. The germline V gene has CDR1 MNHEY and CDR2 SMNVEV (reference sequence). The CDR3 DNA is TGTGCCGGCCGCGACAGGAGCTCCTACAATGAGCAGTTCTTC. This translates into CAGRDRSSYNEQFF.

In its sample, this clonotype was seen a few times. The CDR3 sequence: CASSSVRGDEQYF. DNA for the CDR3: TGTGCCAGCTCCTCCGTACGGGGGGACGAGCAGTACTTC. V is TRBV18 and J is TRBJ2-5; 7 bases line up with TRBD2. The J call may be incorrect, as the DNA end agrees better with TRBJ2-7. Germline assignment: CDR1 KGHSH and CDR2 LQKENI. The CDR3 loop spans 13 amino acids.

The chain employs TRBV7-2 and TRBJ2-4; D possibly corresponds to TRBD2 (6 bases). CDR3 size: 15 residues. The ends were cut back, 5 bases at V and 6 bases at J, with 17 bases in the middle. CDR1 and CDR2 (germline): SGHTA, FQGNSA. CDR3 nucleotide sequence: TGTGCCAGCAGCACACGAGGGACTCTGGCAAACATTCAGTACTTC. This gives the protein CASSTRGTLANIQYF.

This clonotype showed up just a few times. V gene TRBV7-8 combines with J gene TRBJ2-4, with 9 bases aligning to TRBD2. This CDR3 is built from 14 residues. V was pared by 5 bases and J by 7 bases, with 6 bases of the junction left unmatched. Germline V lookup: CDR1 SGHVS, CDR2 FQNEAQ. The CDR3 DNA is TGTGCCAGCAGCCCCACCGGGACTAGCAACATTCAGTACTTC. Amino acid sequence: CASSPTGTSNIQYF.

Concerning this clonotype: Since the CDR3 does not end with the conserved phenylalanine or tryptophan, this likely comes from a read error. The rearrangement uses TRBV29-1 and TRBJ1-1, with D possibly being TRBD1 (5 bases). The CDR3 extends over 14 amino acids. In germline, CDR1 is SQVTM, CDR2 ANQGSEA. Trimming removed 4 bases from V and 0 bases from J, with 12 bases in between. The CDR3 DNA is TGCAGCGTTGGTGGGGGAATGATGAACACTGAAGCTTTCCTT. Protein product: CSVGGGMMNTEAFL.

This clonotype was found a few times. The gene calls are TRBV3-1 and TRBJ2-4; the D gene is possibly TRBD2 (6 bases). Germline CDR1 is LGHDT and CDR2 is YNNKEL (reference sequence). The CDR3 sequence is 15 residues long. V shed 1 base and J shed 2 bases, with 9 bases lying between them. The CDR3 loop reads CASSQGGGTKNIQYF. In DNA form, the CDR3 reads TGTGCCAGCAGCCAAGGGGGAGGTACCAAAAACATTCAGTACTTC.

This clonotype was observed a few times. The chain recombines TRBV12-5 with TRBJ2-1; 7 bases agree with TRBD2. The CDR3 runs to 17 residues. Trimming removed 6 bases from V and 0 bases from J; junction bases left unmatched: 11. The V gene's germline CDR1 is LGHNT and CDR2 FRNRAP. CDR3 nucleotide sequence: TGTGCTAGTGGCCCCGAATGGCGGGGGAGCTCCTACAATGAGCAGTTCTTC. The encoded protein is CASGPEWRGSSYNEQFF. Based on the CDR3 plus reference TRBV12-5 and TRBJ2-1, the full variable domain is DARVTQTPRHKVTEMGQEVTMRCQPILGHNTVFWYRQTMMQGLELLAYFRNRAPLDDSGMPKDRFSAEMPDATLATLKIQPSEPRDSAVYFCASGPEWRGSSYNEQFFGPGTRLTVL.

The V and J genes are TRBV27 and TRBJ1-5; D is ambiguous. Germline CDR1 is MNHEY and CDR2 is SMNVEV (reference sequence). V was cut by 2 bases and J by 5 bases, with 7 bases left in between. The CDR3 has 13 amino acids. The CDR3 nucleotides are TGTGCCAGCAGTTTAAACGGATATCAGCCCCAGCATTTT. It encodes CASSLNGYQPQHF.

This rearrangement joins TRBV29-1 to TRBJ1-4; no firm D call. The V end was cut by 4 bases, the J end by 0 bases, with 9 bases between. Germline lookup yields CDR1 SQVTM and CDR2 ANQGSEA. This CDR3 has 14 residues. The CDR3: CSVVEDATNEKLFF. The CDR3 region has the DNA TGCAGCGTTGTTGAAGATGCAACTAATGAAAAACTGTTTTTT. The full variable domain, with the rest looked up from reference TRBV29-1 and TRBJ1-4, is SAVISQKPSRDICQRGTSLTIQCQVDSQVTMMFWYRQQPGQSLTLIATANQGSEATYESGFVIDKFPISRPNLTFSTLTVSNMSPEDSSIYLCSVVEDATNEKLFFGSGTQLSVL.

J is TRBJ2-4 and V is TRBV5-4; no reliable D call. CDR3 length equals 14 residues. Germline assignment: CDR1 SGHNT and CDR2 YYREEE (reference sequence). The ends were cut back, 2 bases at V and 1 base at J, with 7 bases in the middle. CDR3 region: CASSFFSAKNIQYF. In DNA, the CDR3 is TGTGCCAGCAGCTTCTTTAGTGCCAAAAACATTCAGTACTTC.

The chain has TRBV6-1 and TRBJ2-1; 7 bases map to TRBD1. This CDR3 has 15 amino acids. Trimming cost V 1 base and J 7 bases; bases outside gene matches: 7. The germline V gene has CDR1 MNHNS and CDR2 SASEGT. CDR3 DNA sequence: TGTGCCAGCAGTGAAGTCGGGACAGTAGGTAATGAGCAGTTCTTC. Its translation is CASSEVGTVGNEQFF.

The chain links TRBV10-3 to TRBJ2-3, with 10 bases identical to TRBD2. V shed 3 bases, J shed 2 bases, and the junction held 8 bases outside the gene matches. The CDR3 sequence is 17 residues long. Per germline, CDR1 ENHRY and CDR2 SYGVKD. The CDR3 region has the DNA TGTGCCATCAGTGACTCCCTAGCGGGAGCTACCACAGATACGCAGTATTTT. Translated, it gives CAISDSLAGATTDTQYF.

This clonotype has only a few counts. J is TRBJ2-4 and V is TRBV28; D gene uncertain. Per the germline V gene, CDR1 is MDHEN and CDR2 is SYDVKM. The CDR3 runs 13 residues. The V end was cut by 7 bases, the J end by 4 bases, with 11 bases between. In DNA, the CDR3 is TGTGCCAGCAATGGCAGAGCTAAAAACATTCAGTACTTC. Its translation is CASNGRAKNIQYF.

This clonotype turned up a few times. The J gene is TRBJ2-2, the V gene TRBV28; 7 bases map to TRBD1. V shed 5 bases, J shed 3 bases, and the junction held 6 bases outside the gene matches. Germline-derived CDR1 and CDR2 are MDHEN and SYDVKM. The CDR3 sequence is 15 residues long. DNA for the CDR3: TGTGCCAGCAGTCTTGACAGGGACGACACCGGGGAGCTGTTTTTT. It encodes CASSLDRDDTGELFF.

CDR3 sequence: CASSFFGTADPNYGYTF. The CDR3 DNA reads TGTGCCAGCAGTTTCTTCGGGACCGCCGATCCTAACTATGGCTACACCTTC. The chain recombines TRBV12-3 or TRBV12-4 with TRBJ1-2, with D perhaps TRBD1 (5 bases). The CDR3 runs to 17 residues. The ends were cut back, 3 bases at V and 0 bases at J, with 17 bases in the middle.

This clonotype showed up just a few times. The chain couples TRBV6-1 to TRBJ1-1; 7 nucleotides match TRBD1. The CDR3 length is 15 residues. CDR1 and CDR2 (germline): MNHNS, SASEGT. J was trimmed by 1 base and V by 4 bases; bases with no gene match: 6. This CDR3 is CASSADRATNTEAFF. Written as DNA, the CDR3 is TGTGCCAGCAGTGCCGACAGGGCGACGAACACTGAAGCTTTCTTT.

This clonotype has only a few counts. CDR3 nucleotide sequence: TGTGCCACCAGCAGTTCCACTGAAGCTTTCTTT. It is translated as CATSSSTEAFF. This sequence joins TRBV15 and TRBJ1-1; D is unresolved. The V end lost 3 bases, the J end lost 4 bases, and 3 bases lay between the germline ends. In germline, CDR1 is LNHNV, CDR2 YYDKDF (reference sequence). There are 11 residues in the CDR3.

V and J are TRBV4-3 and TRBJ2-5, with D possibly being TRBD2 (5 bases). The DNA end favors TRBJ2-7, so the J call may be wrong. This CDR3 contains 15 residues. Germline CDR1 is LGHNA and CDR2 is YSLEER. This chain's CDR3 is CASSQDIGISYEQYF. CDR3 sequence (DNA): TGCGCCAGCAGCCAAGATATCGGGATATCCTACGAGCAGTACTTC.

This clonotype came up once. CDR3 in amino acids: CASSPGQKDYGYTF. Here the CDR3 DNA reads TGTGCCAGCAGCCCCGGACAGAAGGACTATGGCTACACCTTC. V usage is TRBV7-9 and J usage is TRBJ1-2, with D perhaps TRBD1 (6 bases). Trimming took off 5 bases at V and 3 bases at J, with 13 bases between the two ends. The CDR3 is made up of 14 amino acids. Germline-derived CDR1 and CDR2 are SEHNR and FQNEAQ (reference sequence).

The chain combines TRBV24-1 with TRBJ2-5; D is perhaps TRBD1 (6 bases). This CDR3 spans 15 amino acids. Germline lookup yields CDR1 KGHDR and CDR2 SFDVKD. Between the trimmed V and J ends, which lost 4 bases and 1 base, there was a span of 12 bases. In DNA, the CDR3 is TGTGCCACCAGTGACCCCCGGACAGTCCAAGAGACCCAGTACTTC. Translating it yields CATSDPRTVQETQYF.

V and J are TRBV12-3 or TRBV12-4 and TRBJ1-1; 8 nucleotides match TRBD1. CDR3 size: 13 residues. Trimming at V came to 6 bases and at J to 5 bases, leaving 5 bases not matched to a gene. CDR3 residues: CASRTGGKTEAFF. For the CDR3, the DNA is TGTGCCAGCAGAACAGGGGGAAAAACTGAAGCTTTCTTT.

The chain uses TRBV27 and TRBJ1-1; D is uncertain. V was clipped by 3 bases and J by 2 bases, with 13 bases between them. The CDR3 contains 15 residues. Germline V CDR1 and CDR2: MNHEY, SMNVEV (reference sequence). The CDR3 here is CASSLAFSYNTEAFF. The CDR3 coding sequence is TGTGCCAGCAGTTTGGCGTTCAGCTATAACACTGAAGCTTTCTTT.

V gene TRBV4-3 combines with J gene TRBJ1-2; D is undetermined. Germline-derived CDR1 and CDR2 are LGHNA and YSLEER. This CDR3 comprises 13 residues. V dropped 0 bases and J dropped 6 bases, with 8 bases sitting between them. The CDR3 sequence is CASSQDGHDGYTF. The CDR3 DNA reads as TGCGCCAGCAGCCAAGATGGGCATGATGGCTACACCTTC.

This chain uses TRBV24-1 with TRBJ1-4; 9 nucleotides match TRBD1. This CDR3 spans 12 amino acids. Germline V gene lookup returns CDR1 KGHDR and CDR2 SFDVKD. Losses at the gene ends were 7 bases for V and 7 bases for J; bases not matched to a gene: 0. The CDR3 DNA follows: TGTGCCACCAGGGGACAGGGTGAAAAACTGTTTTTT. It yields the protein CATRGQGEKLFF.